Listed below are T cell receptor beta chains from one sample, sequenced in a study of control samples from healthy donors and cancer patients. Data came from immunoSEQ multiplex PCR; TCRdb stores just in-frame clones and leaves some out. The table shows over 75,000 clones, with roughly 82% occurring only once. The sequencing input was blood. The receptor source for this set is a man aged 55-75 years in good health. CDR3s include the opening cysteine and the closing phenylalanine or tryptophan. Fields, in order: V gene, D gene, clone size, J gene, CDR3 DNA, CDR3 protein. D genes are given only for firm matches. Clone size is shown for a subset of rows, as once, few, many or a class of expanded clone.

v_call: TRBV19
d_call: NA
clone_size: NA
j_call: TRBJ1-1
cdr3_nt: TGTGCCAGTAACCTCCCTAGGTTAGGGGGTGACACTGAAGCTTTCTTT
cdr3_aa: CASNLPRLGGDTEAFF

v_call: TRBV30
d_call: TRBD2
clone_size: NA
j_call: TRBJ2-5
cdr3_nt: TGTGCCTGGAGCGCCTTTGTGAGCGGGGGCGCTGAGTTAGAGACCCAGTACTTC
cdr3_aa: CAWSAFVSGGAELETQYF

v_call: TRBV24-1
d_call: TRBD2
clone_size: NA
j_call: TRBJ2-1
cdr3_nt: TGTGCCACCAGTGCACTAGCGGGGTACAATGAGCAGTTCTTC
cdr3_aa: CATSALAGYNEQFF

v_call: TRBV7-9
d_call: TRBD1
clone_size: NA
j_call: TRBJ1-1
cdr3_nt: TGTGCCAGCAGCCGACGTACCACAGGGGCTGAGACTGAAGCTTTCTTT
cdr3_aa: CASSRRTTGAETEAFF

v_call: TRBV19
d_call: NA
clone_size: NA
j_call: TRBJ1-1
cdr3_nt: TGTGCCAGCAAGGGATCCCCCTCCATGAACACTGAAGCTTTCTTT
cdr3_aa: CASKGSPSMNTEAFF

v_call: TRBV7-6
d_call: NA
clone_size: NA
j_call: TRBJ2-1
cdr3_nt: TGTGCCAGCAGCTTGGGCCAGGGCTCCTACAATGAGCAGTTCTTC
cdr3_aa: CASSLGQGSYNEQFF

v_call: TRBV7-9
d_call: NA
clone_size: NA
j_call: TRBJ2-6
cdr3_nt: TGTGCCAGCAGCTGGTCGGACTCTGGGGCCAACGTCCTGACTTTC
cdr3_aa: CASSWSDSGANVLTF

v_call: TRBV9
d_call: TRBD2
clone_size: NA
j_call: TRBJ2-4
cdr3_nt: TGTGCCAGCAGCGTAGGGGAGGGAAGCAGCGGAAACATTCAGTACTTC
cdr3_aa: CASSVGEGSSGNIQYF

v_call: TRBV15
d_call: NA
clone_size: NA
j_call: TRBJ1-4
cdr3_nt: TGTGCCACCAGCAGAGAGAGGGCAGGTGAAAAACTGTTTTTT
cdr3_aa: CATSRERAGEKLFF

v_call: TRBV9
d_call: NA
clone_size: NA
j_call: TRBJ2-1
cdr3_nt: TGTGCCAGCAGCGCTCGAGAAATAGGAGAGCAGTTCTTC
cdr3_aa: CASSAREIGEQFF

v_call: TRBV7-3
d_call: TRBD2
clone_size: NA
j_call: TRBJ2-3
cdr3_nt: TGTGCCAGCAGACCCGGGGGGGGAGGCACAGATACGCAGTATTTT
cdr3_aa: CASRPGGGGTDTQYF

v_call: TRBV2
d_call: NA
clone_size: NA
j_call: TRBJ2-3
cdr3_nt: TGTGCCAGCAGCTCATGGAGGGGGGAATACCTCACAGATACGCAGTATTTT
cdr3_aa: CASSSWRGEYLTDTQYF

v_call: TRBV7-6
d_call: NA
clone_size: NA
j_call: TRBJ1-5
cdr3_nt: TGTGCCAGCAGCTTAGGCCCCAGGGAGGTTAGCAATCAGCCCCAGCATTTT
cdr3_aa: CASSLGPREVSNQPQHF

v_call: TRBV6-5
d_call: TRBD1
clone_size: NA
j_call: TRBJ1-2
cdr3_nt: TGTGCCAGCAGCCGCTCGACAGGGGGGGCCTATGGCTACACCTTC
cdr3_aa: CASSRSTGGAYGYTF

v_call: TRBV30
d_call: TRBD1
clone_size: NA
j_call: TRBJ1-2
cdr3_nt: TGTGCCTGGAGCAGGGGGCAGGGGGAGGCTGGCTACACCTTC
cdr3_aa: CAWSRGQGEAGYTF

v_call: TRBV7-2
d_call: NA
clone_size: NA
j_call: TRBJ1-5
cdr3_nt: TGTGCCAGCAGCTTATACCCCAATCAGCCCCAGCATTTT
cdr3_aa: CASSLYPNQPQHF

v_call: TRBV2
d_call: TRBD2
clone_size: NA
j_call: TRBJ2-2
cdr3_nt: TGTGCCAGCAGTGATGAAGCTAGCGGGGTTCTTAACACCGGGGAGCTGTTTTTT
cdr3_aa: CASSDEASGVLNTGELFF

v_call: TRBV7-9
d_call: NA
clone_size: NA
j_call: TRBJ2-6
cdr3_nt: TGTGCCAGCAGCCCTCAGGAGCAGGGGAACTCTGGGGCCAACGTCCTGACTTTC
cdr3_aa: CASSPQEQGNSGANVLTF

v_call: TRBV24-1
d_call: NA
clone_size: NA
j_call: TRBJ1-2
cdr3_nt: TGTGCCACCAGTGTGGAAGAAATTAACTATGGCTACACCTTC
cdr3_aa: CATSVEEINYGYTF

v_call: TRBV20-1
d_call: NA
clone_size: NA
j_call: TRBJ2-2
cdr3_nt: TGCAGAGCCGCGTTCACCGGGGAGCTGTTTTTT
cdr3_aa: CRAAFTGELFF

v_call: TRBV5-1
d_call: NA
clone_size: NA
j_call: TRBJ2-1
cdr3_nt: TGCGCCAGCAGCCCAACTAGCTATGGTGAGCAGTTCTTC
cdr3_aa: CASSPTSYGEQFF

v_call: TRBV7-6
d_call: NA
clone_size: NA
j_call: TRBJ2-5
cdr3_nt: TGTGCCAGCAGCTCCCCCAGGCAAGCAGAGACCCAGTACTTC
cdr3_aa: CASSSPRQAETQYF

v_call: TRBV9
d_call: TRBD1
clone_size: NA
j_call: TRBJ2-7
cdr3_nt: TGTGCCAGCAGCGTAGGTGGGACAGAGACCTACGAGCAGTACTTC
cdr3_aa: CASSVGGTETYEQYF

v_call: TRBV5-5
d_call: NA
clone_size: NA
j_call: TRBJ1-4
cdr3_nt: TGTGCCAGCAGCTTTGAGGCGCTTCTTAATGAAAAACTGTTTTTT
cdr3_aa: CASSFEALLNEKLFF

v_call: TRBV10-3
d_call: TRBD1
clone_size: NA
j_call: TRBJ2-7
cdr3_nt: TGTGCCATCAGTGAGTTACAGGGGGACAGGAAATACGAGCAGTACTTC
cdr3_aa: CAISELQGDRKYEQYF

v_call: TRBV18
d_call: NA
clone_size: NA
j_call: TRBJ2-7
cdr3_nt: TGTGCCAGCTCACCGACAAGCGCCTACGAGCAGTACTTC
cdr3_aa: CASSPTSAYEQYF

v_call: TRBV29-1
d_call: NA
clone_size: NA
j_call: TRBJ2-1
cdr3_nt: TGCAGCGGGAGAACAGGGTACAATGAGCAGTTCTTC
cdr3_aa: CSGRTGYNEQFF

v_call: TRBV19
d_call: TRBD1
clone_size: NA
j_call: TRBJ1-1
cdr3_nt: TGTGCCAGTACCGGGACAGGGACCACTGAAGCTTTCTTT
cdr3_aa: CASTGTGTTEAFF

v_call: TRBV2
d_call: TRBD1
clone_size: NA
j_call: TRBJ2-5
cdr3_nt: TGTGCCAGCAGTGGCGGAACAGGGGGCGCTTTGAAGACCCAGTACTTC
cdr3_aa: CASSGGTGGALKTQYF

v_call: TRBV27
d_call: NA
clone_size: few
j_call: TRBJ1-6
cdr3_nt: TGTGCCAGCAGTTTTCCGGATTCACCCCTCCACTTT
cdr3_aa: CASSFPDSPLHF

v_call: TRBV4-1
d_call: NA
clone_size: NA
j_call: TRBJ1-4
cdr3_nt: TGCGCCAGCAAGCGGGGACGGGGTAATGAAAAACTGTTTTTT
cdr3_aa: CASKRGRGNEKLFF

v_call: TRBV28
d_call: NA
clone_size: NA
j_call: TRBJ2-1
cdr3_nt: TGTGCCAGCAGTTATACAAGTCCGTCCCGGGACACCCCATTCTTC
cdr3_aa: CASSYTSPSRDTPFF

v_call: TRBV5-1
d_call: TRBD1
clone_size: once
j_call: TRBJ2-7
cdr3_nt: TGCGCCAGCAGCTTGGCCCCCGGTGGGACAGGGGCCTACGAGCAGTACTTC
cdr3_aa: CASSLAPGGTGAYEQYF

v_call: TRBV28
d_call: TRBD1
clone_size: few
j_call: TRBJ2-5
cdr3_nt: TGTGCCTCCGGGACAGGTCTGGAGACCCAGTACTTC
cdr3_aa: CASGTGLETQYF

v_call: TRBV28
d_call: NA
clone_size: NA
j_call: TRBJ1-4
cdr3_nt: TGTGCCAGCAGTTCTCCGGGACCTGAAAAACTGTTTTTT
cdr3_aa: CASSSPGPEKLFF

v_call: TRBV28
d_call: NA
clone_size: NA
j_call: TRBJ2-3
cdr3_nt: TGTGCCAGCAGTTTACAGGGATTCACAGATACGCAGTATTTT
cdr3_aa: CASSLQGFTDTQYF

v_call: TRBV7-2
d_call: NA
clone_size: NA
j_call: TRBJ2-7
cdr3_nt: TGTGCCAGCAGCATGGGACCGATTTACGAGCAGTACTTC
cdr3_aa: CASSMGPIYEQYF